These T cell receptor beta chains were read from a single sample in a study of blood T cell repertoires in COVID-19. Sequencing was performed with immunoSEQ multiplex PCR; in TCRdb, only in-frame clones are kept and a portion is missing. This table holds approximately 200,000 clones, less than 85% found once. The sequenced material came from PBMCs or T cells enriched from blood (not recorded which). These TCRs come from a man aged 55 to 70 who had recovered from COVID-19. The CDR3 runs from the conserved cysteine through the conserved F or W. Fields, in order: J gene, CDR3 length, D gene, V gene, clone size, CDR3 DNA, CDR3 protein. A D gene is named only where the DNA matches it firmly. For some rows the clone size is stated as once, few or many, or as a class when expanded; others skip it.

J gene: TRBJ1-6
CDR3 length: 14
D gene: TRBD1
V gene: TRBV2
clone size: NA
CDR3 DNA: TGTGCCAGCATTAAGGACAGGGGGAATTCACCCCTCCACTTT
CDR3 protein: CASIKDRGNSPLHF

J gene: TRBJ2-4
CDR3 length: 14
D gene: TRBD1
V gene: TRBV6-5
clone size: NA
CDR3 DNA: TGTGCCAGCAGCCGACAGGGAACCAAAAACATTCAGTACTTC
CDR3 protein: CASSRQGTKNIQYF

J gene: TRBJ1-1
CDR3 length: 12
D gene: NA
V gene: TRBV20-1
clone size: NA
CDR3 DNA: TGCAGTGCTAGTGGGCCGAACACTGAAGCTTTCTTT
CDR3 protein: CSASGPNTEAFF

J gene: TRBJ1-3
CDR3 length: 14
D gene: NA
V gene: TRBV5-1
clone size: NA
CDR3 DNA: TGCGCCAGCAGCCCGAGAACAGATGGAAACACCATATATTTT
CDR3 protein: CASSPRTDGNTIYF

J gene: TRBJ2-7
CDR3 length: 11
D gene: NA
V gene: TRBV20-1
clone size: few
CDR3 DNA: TGCAGTGCCATTCTGAGCTACGAGCAGTACTTC
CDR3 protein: CSAILSYEQYF

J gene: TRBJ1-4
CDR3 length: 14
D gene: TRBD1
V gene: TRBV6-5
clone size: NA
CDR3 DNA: TGTGCCAGCAGATCACAGGGGACTAATGAAAAACTGTTTTTT
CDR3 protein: CASRSQGTNEKLFF

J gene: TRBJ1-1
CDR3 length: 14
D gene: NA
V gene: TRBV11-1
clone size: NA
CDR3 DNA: TGTGCCAGCAGCCCCGGTCAGGGGTACACTGAAGCTTTCTTT
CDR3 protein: CASSPGQGYTEAFF

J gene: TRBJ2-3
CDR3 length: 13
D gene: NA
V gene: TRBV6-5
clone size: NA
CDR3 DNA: TGTGCCAGCAGTTACTCCGACAGAGATACGCAGTATTTT
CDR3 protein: CASSYSDRDTQYF

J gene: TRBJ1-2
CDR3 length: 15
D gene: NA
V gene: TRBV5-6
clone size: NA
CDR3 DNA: TGTGCCAGCAGCGGAATTCGGGACGGGAGGTATGGCTACACCTTC
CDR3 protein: CASSGIRDGRYGYTF

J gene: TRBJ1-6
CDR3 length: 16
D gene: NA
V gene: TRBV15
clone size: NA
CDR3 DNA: TGTGCCACCAGCAGAGGAGGGTTCTCCTATAATTCACCCCTCCACTTT
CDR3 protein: CATSRGGFSYNSPLHF

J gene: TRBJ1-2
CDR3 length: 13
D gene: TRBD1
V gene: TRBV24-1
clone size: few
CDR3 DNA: TGTGCCATCCATTCCGGGACAGGGAGCGGCTACACCTTC
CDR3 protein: CAIHSGTGSGYTF

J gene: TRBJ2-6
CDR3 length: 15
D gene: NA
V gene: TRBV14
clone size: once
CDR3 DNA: TGTGCCAGCAGCCGAGCTTCGGGAGGGGCCAACGTCCTGACTTTC
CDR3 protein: CASSRASGGANVLTF

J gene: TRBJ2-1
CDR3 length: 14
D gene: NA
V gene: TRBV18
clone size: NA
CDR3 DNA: TGTGCCAGCTCACCACTTGTCAGGTACAATGAGCAGTTCTTC
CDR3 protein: CASSPLVRYNEQFF

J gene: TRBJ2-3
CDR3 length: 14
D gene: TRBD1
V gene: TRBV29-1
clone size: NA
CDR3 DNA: TGCAGCGTTCCGGACAGGGTTAGCACAGATACGCAGTATTTT
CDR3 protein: CSVPDRVSTDTQYF

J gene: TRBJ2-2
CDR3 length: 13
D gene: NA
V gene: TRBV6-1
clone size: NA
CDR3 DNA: TGTGCCAGCAGTCAGGGTAGGACCGGGGAGCTGTTTTTT
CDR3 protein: CASSQGRTGELFF

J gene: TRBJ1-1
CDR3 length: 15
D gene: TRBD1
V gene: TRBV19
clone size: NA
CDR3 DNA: TGTGCCAGTAGTCCCAACGGACAGGGCTCAACTGAAGCTTTCTTT
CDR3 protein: CASSPNGQGSTEAFF

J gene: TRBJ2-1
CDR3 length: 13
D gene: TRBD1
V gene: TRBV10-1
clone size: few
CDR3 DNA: TGCGCCAGCAGTGCCGCTCGACAGGGTGAGCAGTTCTTC
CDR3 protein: CASSAARQGEQFF

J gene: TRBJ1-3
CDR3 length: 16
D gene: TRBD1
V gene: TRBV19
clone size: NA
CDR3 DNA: TGTGCCAGTAGTATTGGGACAGTAGCCTCTGGAAACACCATATATTTT
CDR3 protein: CASSIGTVASGNTIYF

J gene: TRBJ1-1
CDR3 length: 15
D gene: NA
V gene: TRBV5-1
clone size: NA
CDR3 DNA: TGCGCCAGCATAGGGGGAGGGGACGGTGACACTGAAGCTTTCTTT
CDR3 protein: CASIGGGDGDTEAFF

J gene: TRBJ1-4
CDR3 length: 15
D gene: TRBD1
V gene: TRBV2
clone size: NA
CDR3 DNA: TGTGCCAGCAGTTACCAGACAGGGGGCAATGAAAAACTGTTTTTT
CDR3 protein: CASSYQTGGNEKLFF

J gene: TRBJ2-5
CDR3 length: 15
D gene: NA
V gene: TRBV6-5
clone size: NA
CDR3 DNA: TGTGCCAGCAGTCTTGGACTGGGCAGGTGGGAGACCCAGTACTTC
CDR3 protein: CASSLGLGRWETQYF

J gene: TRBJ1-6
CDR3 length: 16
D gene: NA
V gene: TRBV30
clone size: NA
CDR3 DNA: TGTGCCTGGAGCCTACCCGGGGGGACGGCTAATTCACCCCTCCACTTT
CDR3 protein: CAWSLPGGTANSPLHF

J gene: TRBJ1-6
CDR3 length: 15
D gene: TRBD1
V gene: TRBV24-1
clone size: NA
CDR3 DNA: TGTGCCACCACCTCGGGACAGGTTCGGGGTTCACCCCTCCACTTT
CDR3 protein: CATTSGQVRGSPLHF

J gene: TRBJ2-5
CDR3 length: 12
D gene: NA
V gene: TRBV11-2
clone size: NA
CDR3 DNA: TGTGCCAGCAGCTTAAATAGAGAGACCCAGTACTTC
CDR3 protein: CASSLNRETQYF

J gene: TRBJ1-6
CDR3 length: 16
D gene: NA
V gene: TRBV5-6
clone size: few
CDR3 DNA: TGTGCCAGCAGCCGGGAGAGGAGCTCCTATAATTCACCCCTCCACTTT
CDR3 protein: CASSRERSSYNSPLHF

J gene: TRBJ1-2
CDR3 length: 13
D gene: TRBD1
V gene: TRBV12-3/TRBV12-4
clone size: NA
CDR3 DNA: TGTGCCAGCAGTTCGACAGGGTTGTACGGCTACACCTTC
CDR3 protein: CASSSTGLYGYTF

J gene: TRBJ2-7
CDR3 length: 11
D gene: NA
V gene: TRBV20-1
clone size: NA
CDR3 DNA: TGCAGTGCTAGGTATAGCCACGAGCAGTACTTC
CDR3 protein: CSARYSHEQYF

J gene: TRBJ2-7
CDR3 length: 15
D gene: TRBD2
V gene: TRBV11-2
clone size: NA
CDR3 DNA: TGTGCCAGCAGCTCGAGCGGGGGACTCCAATACGAGCAGTACTTC
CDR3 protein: CASSSSGGLQYEQYF

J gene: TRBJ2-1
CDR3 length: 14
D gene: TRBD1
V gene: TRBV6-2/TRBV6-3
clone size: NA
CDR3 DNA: TGTGCCAGCAGTTGGGACAGGGCCTACAATGAGCAGTTCTTC
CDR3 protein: CASSWDRAYNEQFF

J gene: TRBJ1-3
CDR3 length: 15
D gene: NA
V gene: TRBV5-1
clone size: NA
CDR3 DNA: TGCGCCAGCAGCTTGTCATCCGGGGCTGGAAACACCATATATTTT
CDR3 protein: CASSLSSGAGNTIYF

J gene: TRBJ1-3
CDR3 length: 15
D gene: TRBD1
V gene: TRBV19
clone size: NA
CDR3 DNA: TGTGCCAGTAGTATCCCCAGGGGGAATGGAAACACCATATATTTT
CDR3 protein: CASSIPRGNGNTIYF

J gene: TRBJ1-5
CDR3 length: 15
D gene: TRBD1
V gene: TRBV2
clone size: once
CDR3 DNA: TGTGCCAGCAGTGGGACAGGGTTTGGCAATCAGCCCCAGCATTTT
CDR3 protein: CASSGTGFGNQPQHF

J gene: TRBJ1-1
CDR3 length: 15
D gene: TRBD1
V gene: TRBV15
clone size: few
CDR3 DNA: TGTGCCACCAGCAGCAGACAGGGCATGAACACTGAAGCTTTCTTT
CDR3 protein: CATSSRQGMNTEAFF

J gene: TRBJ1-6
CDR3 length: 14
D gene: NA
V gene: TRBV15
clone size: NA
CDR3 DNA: TGTGCCACCACCCAGGACAGATATAATTCACCCCTCCACTTT
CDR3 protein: CATTQDRYNSPLHF

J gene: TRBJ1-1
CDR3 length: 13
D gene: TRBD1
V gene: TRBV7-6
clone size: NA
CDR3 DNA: TGTGCCAGCAGCCGGGACAGGAACACTGAAGCTTTCTTT
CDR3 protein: CASSRDRNTEAFF

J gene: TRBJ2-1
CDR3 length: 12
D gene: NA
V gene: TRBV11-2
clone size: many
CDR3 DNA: TGTGCCAGCAGCTCACACAGGACACAGCAGTTCTTC
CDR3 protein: CASSSHRTQQFF

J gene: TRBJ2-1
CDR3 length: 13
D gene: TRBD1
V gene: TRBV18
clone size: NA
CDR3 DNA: TGTGCCAGCTCACCGGGACAGACCAATGAGCAGTTCTTC
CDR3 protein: CASSPGQTNEQFF

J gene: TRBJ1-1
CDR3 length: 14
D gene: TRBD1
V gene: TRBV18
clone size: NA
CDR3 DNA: TGTGCCAGCTCACCTTCCTTGGGACAGTTCGCAGCTTTCTTT
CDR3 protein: CASSPSLGQFAAFF

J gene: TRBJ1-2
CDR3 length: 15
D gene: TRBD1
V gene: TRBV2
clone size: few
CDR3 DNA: TGTGCCAGCATTAAGGACAGGGGGCGTCTTTATGGCTACACCTTC
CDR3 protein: CASIKDRGRLYGYTF